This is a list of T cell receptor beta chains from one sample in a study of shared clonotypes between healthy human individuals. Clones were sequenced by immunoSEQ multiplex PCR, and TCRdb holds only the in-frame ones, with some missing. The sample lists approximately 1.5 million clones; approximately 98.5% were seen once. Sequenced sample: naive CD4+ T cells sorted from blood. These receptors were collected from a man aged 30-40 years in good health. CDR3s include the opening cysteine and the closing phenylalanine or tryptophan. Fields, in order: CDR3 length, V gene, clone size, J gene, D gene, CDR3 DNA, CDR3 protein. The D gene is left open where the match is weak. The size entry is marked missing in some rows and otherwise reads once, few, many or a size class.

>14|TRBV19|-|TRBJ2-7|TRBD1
TGTGCCAGTAGTATGGGCAGGGGGAACTACGAGCAGTACTTC
CASSMGRGNYEQYF
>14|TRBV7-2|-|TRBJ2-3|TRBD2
TGTGCCAGCAGCTTTAGCGGGAGGAGGGATACGCAGTATTTT
CASSFSGRRDTQYF
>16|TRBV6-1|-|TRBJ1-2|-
TGTGCCAGCAGTGAGTCCGTAAGAGGGCGGCGATATGGCTACACCTTC
CASSESVRGRRYGYTF
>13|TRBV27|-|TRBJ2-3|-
TGTGCCAGCAATCCTTCGGGCACAGATACGCAGTATTTT
CASNPSGTDTQYF
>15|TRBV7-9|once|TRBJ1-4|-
TGTGCCAGCAGCACGACCATTGCAACTAATGAAAAACTGTTTTTT
CASSTTIATNEKLFF
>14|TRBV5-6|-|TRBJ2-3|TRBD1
TGTGCCAGCAGCTTGACCAAGGGGGCGGATACGCAGTATTTT
CASSLTKGADTQYF
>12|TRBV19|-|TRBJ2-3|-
TGTGCCAGTAGTATAGAGGGGCGGACGCAGTATTTT
CASSIEGRTQYF
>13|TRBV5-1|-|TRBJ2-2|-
TGCGCCAGCAACAATCGGGAATCCGGGGAGCTGTTTTTT
CASNNRESGELFF
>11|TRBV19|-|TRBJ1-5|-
TGTGCCAACCCGGGTAAGCAGCCCCAGCATTTT
CANPGKQPQHF
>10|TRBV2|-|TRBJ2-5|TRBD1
TGTGCCAGCAAGGGACAGGTCCAGTACTTC
CASKGQVQYF
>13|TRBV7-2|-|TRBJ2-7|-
TGTGCCAGCAGTCTTAGGTACGGCTACGAGCAGTACTTC
CASSLRYGYEQYF
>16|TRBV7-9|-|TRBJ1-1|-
TGTGCCAGCAGCTCATCGGGACGGTTAATGAACACTGAAGCTTTCTTT
CASSSSGRLMNTEAFF